This TCR beta chain was retrieved from a study of CD8 T cells in ankylosing spondylitis. There are many counts of this clonotype. Its antigen is not identified. MiXCR, applied by TCRdb to the 5' RACE reads, yields one record per CDR3 protein. The sample yields 40,000 to 55,000 distinct CDR3 sequences, around 7.4% seen once. Study-wide findings and caveats: Reportedly, matched ankylosing spondylitis synovial fluid was significantly enriched for disease-linked clones.

V lost 4 bases and J lost 2; bases outside the gene matches: 5. CDR3 size: 14 residues. Germline V gene data show CDR1 as SGHRS and CDR2 as YFSETQ. The chain links TRBV5-1 to TRBJ1-1; 7 bases are a match to TRBD1. The sample taken for sequencing was blood, either unsorted or a sorted T cell fraction (not recorded which). The source is a female donor with ankylosing spondylitis or in good health (not recorded which). The CDR3 DNA reads TGCGCCAGCAGCCAAGGACAGGCCAACACTGAAGCTTTCTTT. It specifies CASSQGQANTEAFF.